The entry below describes one TCR beta chain. Germline V gene data show CDR1 as MDHEN and CDR2 as SYDVKM. Trimming cost V 5 bases and J 5 bases, with 15 bases left between them. This CDR3 comprises 14 residues. This sample was included in a study of blood T cell repertoires in COVID-19. Study overall: Samples representing acute and convalescent COVID-19 were sourced from the United States, Italy and Spain. Sources were T cells, B-cell-depleted T cells, or PBMCs; the material itself was cDNA or gDNA.

Original data processing: The assay estimated nucleated cells by amplifying reference gene primers. Generated by immunoSEQ multiplex PCR, the TCRdb table keeps only in-frame clones and is missing some. Clonal size and the V and J genes are those of that table, whereas D and trimming came from the DNA. Of approximately 100,000 clones listed, just over 85% were seen once; the top ten hold about 3%. The source is a human donor in a cohort sampled during active COVID-19. Sequencing input: peripheral blood. V and J are TRBV28 and TRBJ1-2; D is possibly TRBD1 (6 bases). The CDR3 bases are TGTGCCAGCAGTCCCACCGGGACACTTTATGGCTACACCTTC. Amino acid sequence: CASSPTGTLYGYTF.